This TCR beta chain emerged from a study of T cell responses to AZD1222 COVID-19 vaccine. Study results and limitations: Repertoires were obtained only post-peak T cell response. Among AZD1222 vaccinees, only five to seven were seropositive at baseline. Donor demographics were predominantly white British with a female majority; clonal diversity may be underestimated.

In regard to this clone: Antigen unknown.

This CDR3 comprises 15 residues. Germline assignment: CDR1 SGHVS and CDR2 FQNEAQ. V gave up 1 base and J gave up 10 bases; unmatched junction bases: 7. Profiled with immunoSEQ multiplex PCR; TCRdb holds only in-frame clones, not every one. The table has 250,000 to 300,000 clones, almost 95% seen once. This sequence was found in an adult who received the AZD1222 COVID-19 vaccine. Specimen: peripheral blood, collected 28 days after the second AZD1222 dose. This chain links TRBV7-8 with TRBJ1-6, with 7 nucleotides matching TRBD1. This CDR3 is CASSLERQGGSPLHF. The CDR3 DNA follows: TGTGCCAGCAGCTTAGAACGTCAGGGGGGATCACCCCTCCACTTT.